The 27 T cell receptor beta chains reported below all come from one sample, sequenced in a study of cytomegalovirus exposure and HLA in healthy donors. A multiplex PCR was run with 60 Vbeta primers and 13 Jbeta primers. Some clones are missing from TCRdb's copy, which holds only in-frame ones; the method was immunoSEQ multiplex PCR. The sample contains some 80,000 clones, 60% to 85% of which appear only once. Specimen: PBMCs. These receptors originate from a young man in good health and CMV-seropositive.

The chain couples TRBV5-1 to TRBJ1-4, with D possibly TRBD1 on 6 matching bases. Trimming took off 5 bases at V and 3 bases at J, with 11 bases between the two ends. This CDR3 has 14 amino acids. CDR1 and CDR2 (germline): SGHRS, YFSETQ. CDR3 DNA: TGCGCCAGCAGTACAGGGCATGCTAATGAAAAACTGTTTTTT. Encoded protein: CASSTGHANEKLFF.

The rearrangement links TRBV7-8 to TRBJ1-1, with D tentatively TRBD1 (6 bases). CDR3 length equals 15 residues. Trimming shortened V by 8 bases and J by 0 bases, and 16 bases separated the two germline ends. Germline CDR1 SGHVS, CDR2 FQNEAQ. CDR3 nucleotides: TGTGCCAGCGAAAGGGGGGGAGGGATGAACACTGAAGCTTTCTTT. Translating it yields CASERGGGMNTEAFF.

The CDR3 loop reads CASSFPRGEQFF. The DNA of the CDR3 is TGCGCCAGCAGCTTTCCTAGGGGTGAGCAGTTCTTC. The chain is built from TRBV5-1 and TRBJ2-1; tentative D call: TRBD1 (5 bases). The germline gives CDR1 SGHRS, CDR2 YFSETQ. The V gene lost 2 bases and the J gene lost 9 bases, with 9 bases spanning the gap. CDR3 length equals 12 residues.

This rearrangement joins TRBV28 to TRBJ2-7; D is possibly TRBD1 (6 bases). The V gene's germline CDR1 is MDHEN and CDR2 SYDVKM. The CDR3 extends over 11 amino acids. V lost 10 bases and J lost 7, with 14 bases in between. CDR3 sequence (DNA): TGTGCCACCTCAGGGGTGAGGGAGCAGTACTTC. It specifies CATSGVREQYF.

The gene calls are TRBV29-1 and TRBJ2-2; tentatively, D is TRBD1 (5 bases). In germline, CDR1 is SQVTM, CDR2 ANQGSEA. The CDR3 spans 12 residues. Trimming pared 4 bases from V and 2 bases from J, leaving 5 bases between. CDR3 nucleotides: TGCAGCGTTGGGGGCAACACCGGGGAGCTGTTTTTT. The encoded protein is CSVGGNTGELFF.

J is TRBJ2-1 and V is TRBV4-1; unclear D gene. Germline assignment: CDR1 MGHRA and CDR2 YSYEKL. CDR3 length: 17 amino acids. With 0 bases removed from V and 2 bases from J, the gap between germline ends came to 14 bases. The DNA for the CDR3 is TGCGCCAGCAGCCAAGAATCCCCTAAAATCACCTACAATGAGCAGTTCTTC. As protein: CASSQESPKITYNEQFF.

The chain links TRBV29-1 to TRBJ2-1; D may be TRBD2 (5 bases). V lost 7 bases and J lost 3, with 16 bases in between. The CDR3 consists of 14 residues. CDR1 and CDR2 (germline): SQVTM, ANQGSEA. In DNA form, the CDR3 reads TGCAGCGCCGCTGGCACTAGGAACTACAATGAGCAGTTCTTC. This sequence encodes CSAAGTRNYNEQFF.

The CDR3 here is CASSLLALYEQYF. The CDR3 region has the DNA TGTGCCAGCAGCTTATTAGCTCTCTACGAGCAGTACTTC. The chain has TRBV7-3 and TRBJ2-7; no definite D call. Germline V gene data show CDR1 as SGHTA and CDR2 as FQGTGA. V lost 2 bases to trimming and J lost 3 bases, with 8 bases between them. The length of the CDR3 is 13 residues.

V and J are TRBV9 and TRBJ2-3, with a possible D match to TRBD2 (5 bases). Germline V CDR1 and CDR2: SGDLS, YYNGEE. CDR3 length: 14 residues. The V and J ends lost 1 base and 8 bases respectively, with 14 bases between them. CDR3 in amino acids: CASSVIGLEGTQYF. The CDR3 DNA reads as TGTGCCAGCAGCGTAATCGGGCTAGAGGGTACGCAGTATTTT.

The CDR3 loop reads CASSQALRGGPGEQYF. CDR3 in DNA: TGTGCCAGCAGCCAAGCTCTTAGGGGAGGGCCGGGCGAGCAGTACTTC. The V gene is TRBV4-2, the J gene TRBJ2-7; 7 nucleotides align to TRBD2. The CDR3 consists of 16 residues. Trimming cost V 1 base and J 6 bases; bases outside gene matches: 12. Germline-derived CDR1 and CDR2 are LGHNA and YNFKEQ.

The V gene is TRBV5-4, the J gene TRBJ2-5, with D maybe TRBD2 (5 bases). The CDR3 has 15 residues. Trimming took 3 bases from V and 1 from J, leaving 13 bases between them. Germline CDR1 and CDR2: SGHNT and YYREEE (reference sequence). The CDR3 coding sequence is TGTGCCAGCAGCTCCGCCGAGGGTTTCCAAGAGACCCAGTACTTC. It yields the protein CASSSAEGFQETQYF.

V and J are TRBV4-1 and TRBJ2-7; possibly TRBD2 for D (5 bases). V was cut by 0 bases and J by 5 bases, with 14 bases left in between. This CDR3 is 15 amino acids long. The V gene's germline CDR1 is MGHRA and CDR2 YSYEKL. Written as DNA, the CDR3 is TGCGCCAGCAGCCAAGAGGGGTCCCCCGGGGACGAGCAGTACTTC. This codes for CASSQEGSPGDEQYF.

The rearrangement uses TRBV29-1 and TRBJ1-2; D not resolved. Germline CDR1 reads SQVTM; CDR2 reads ANQGSEA. The V gene lost 2 bases and the J gene lost 5 bases, with 9 bases spanning the gap. The CDR3 runs 12 residues. The DNA for the CDR3 is TGCAGCGTTGAACTCAGGTCGTATGGCTACACCTTC. Translated, it gives CSVELRSYGYTF. The variable domain in full, with the rest retrieved from reference TRBV29-1 and TRBJ1-2, is SAVISQKPSRDICQRGTSLTIQCQVDSQVTMMFWYRQQPGQSLTLIATANQGSEATYESGFVIDKFPISRPNLTFSTLTVSNMSPEDSSIYLCSVELRSYGYTFGSGTRLTVV.

With respect to this clone: The same CDR3 can be traced to other DNA sequences in this sample. This chain connects TRBV6-5 to TRBJ1-2, with 7 bases identical to TRBD1. V lost 2 bases to trimming and J lost 4 bases; unmatched junction nucleotides: 4. This CDR3 spans 14 amino acids. Germline V gene sequence: CDR1 MNHEY, CDR2 SVGAGI. The CDR3 sequence: CASSYGQGGYGYTF. The CDR3 nucleotides read TGTGCCAGCAGTTACGGGCAGGGGGGCTATGGCTACACCTTC.

This clone has more than one count but fewer than ten. The chain combines TRBV4-2 with TRBJ2-3; D is ambiguous. Deletions cut 0 bases from V and 0 bases from J, with 10 bases between. The CDR3 runs 16 residues. From germline, CDR1 is LGHNA and CDR2 YNFKEQ. CDR3: CASSQDHPVSTDTQYF. The CDR3, as DNA: TGTGCCAGCAGCCAAGACCACCCGGTCAGCACAGATACGCAGTATTTT.

The chain carries TRBV2 and TRBJ2-7, with 13 bases fitting TRBD2. The germline CDR1 and CDR2 sequences are SNHLY and FYNNEI. After removal of 5 bases from V and 5 bases from J, the junction contained 12 bases not matched to a gene. This CDR3 region has 17 residues. The CDR3 sequence: CASSPRGTSGIMDEQYF. CDR3 DNA sequence: TGTGCCAGCAGTCCCCGGGGGACTAGCGGGATAATGGACGAGCAGTACTTC.

V and J are TRBV27 and TRBJ2-1, with a weak D call TRBD2 (5 bases). CDR1 is MNHEY and CDR2 is SMNVEV in the germline V gene (reference sequence). The CDR3 length is 12 residues. V gave up 6 bases and J gave up 9 bases, with 12 bases separating them. The CDR3 nucleotides read TGTGCCAGCAGGGTGGGAGTGGGTGAGCAGTTCTTC. Its protein is CASRVGVGEQFF.

The chain uses TRBV28 and TRBJ1-1, with D maybe TRBD1 (5 bases). The length of the CDR3 is 13 residues. Germline-derived CDR1 and CDR2 are MDHEN and SYDVKM. V lost 6 bases, J lost 3 bases, and 11 bases lay in between. CDR3 in amino acids: CASSTPGYTEAFF. The CDR3 DNA sequence: TGTGCCAGCAGCACCCCAGGGTACACTGAAGCTTTCTTT. The variable domain in full, with the rest retrieved from reference TRBV28 and TRBJ1-1, is DVKVTQSSRYLVKRTGEKVFLECVQDMDHENMFWYRQDPGLGLRLIYFSYDVKMKEKGDIPEGYSVSREKKERFSLILESASTNQTSMYLCASSTPGYTEAFFGQGTRLTVV.

This rearrangement joins TRBV4-1 to TRBJ1-2, with unresolved D. This CDR3 has 21 amino acids. The V gene lost 1 base and the J gene lost 2 bases, with 29 bases spanning the gap. Germline CDR1 reads MGHRA; CDR2 reads YSYEKL. In nucleotides, the CDR3 is TGCGCCAGCAGCCAAGGGATCCGAGCCGCCAGCGCTGTTGGCGGAAACTATGGCTACACCTTC. It translates to CASSQGIRAASAVGGNYGYTF.

This clone appeared a few times. This sequence joins TRBV5-6 and TRBJ1-1; D not certain. Trimming cost V 1 base and J 1 base, with 8 bases left between them. The CDR3 contains 14 residues. Germline CDR1 is SGHDT and CDR2 is YYEEEE. CDR3 protein: CASSLLGRNTEAFF. CDR3 bases: TGTGCCAGCAGCTTGCTGGGGAGGAACACTGAAGCTTTCTTT.

This clone was seen a few times. V and J are TRBV7-9 and TRBJ2-7, with D maybe TRBD1 (6 bases). The CDR3 covers 13 residues. Germline V CDR1 and CDR2: SEHNR, FQNEAQ (reference sequence). V lost 6 bases and J 3 bases, leaving 12 bases between the germline ends. The CDR3 loop is CASRSPGDYEQYF. The CDR3, as DNA: TGTGCCAGCAGGTCCCCAGGGGACTACGAGCAGTACTTC.

CDR3 nucleotide sequence: TGTGCCAGCTTAGCGGGAGGGGATAAGCAGTACTTC. Translation gives CASLAGGDKQYF. The V call is TRBV11-2, the J call TRBJ2-7; 11 positions agree with TRBD2. The germline V gene has CDR1 SGHAT and CDR2 FQNNGV. J gave up 8 bases and V 8 bases, and 5 bases lay outside the gene matches. CDR3 length: 12 amino acids.

The rearrangement links TRBV2 to TRBJ2-4; TRBD1 agrees at 9 bases. Trimming at V came to 6 bases and at J to 0 bases, leaving 6 bases not matched to a gene. The CDR3 length is 16 residues. Germline CDR1 and CDR2: SNHLY and FYNNEI. Here the CDR3 DNA reads TGTGCCAGCAGACAGACAGGGGGGATAGCCAAAAACATTCAGTACTTC. Amino acid sequence: CASRQTGGIAKNIQYF.

The chain carries TRBV11-3 and TRBJ2-1; 7 bases fit TRBD2. Per germline, CDR1 SGHNT and CDR2 YENEEA. The CDR3 runs 15 residues. V trimming: 5 bases; J trimming: 3 bases; junction bases outside the gene matches: 7. The CDR3 loop is CASSIATSRYNEQFF. The CDR3 nucleotides are TGTGCCAGCAGCATCGCGACTAGCCGCTACAATGAGCAGTTCTTC. Combining the CDR3 with reference TRBV11-3 and TRBJ2-1 gives the whole variable domain EAGVVQSPRYKIIEKKQPVAFWCNPISGHNTLYWYLQNLGQGPELLIRYENEEAVDDSQLPKDRFSAERLKGVDSTLKIQPAELGDSAVYLCASSIATSRYNEQFFGPGTRLTVL.

This chain uses TRBV6-1 with TRBJ1-5; 9 bases agree with TRBD1. The CDR3 totals 13 residues. V dropped 6 bases and J dropped 7; count of bases not matched to a gene: 4. Per germline, CDR1 MNHNS and CDR2 SASEGT. CDR3 bases: TGTGCCAGCAGCAAGACAGGGGGGCAGCCCCAGCATTTT. This encodes CASSKTGGQPQHF.

The rearrangement uses TRBV2 and TRBJ1-2, with D possibly TRBD1 on 6 matching bases. The germline V gene encodes CDR1 SNHLY and CDR2 FYNNEI. V gave up 3 bases and J gave up 4 bases, with 12 bases separating them. The CDR3 sequence is 14 residues long. In nucleotides, the CDR3 is TGTGCCAGCAGTGAGCAGGGGCCCTCCTATGGCTACACCTTC. Its translation is CASSEQGPSYGYTF.

The V and J genes are TRBV7-6 and TRBJ2-7; 8 positions agree with TRBD1. The CDR3 has 13 residues. With V trimmed by 6 bases and J by 5 bases, 6 bases remained unmatched. Germline V gives CDR1 SGHVS, CDR2 FNYEAQ. The DNA for the CDR3 is TGTGCCAGCAGTTCGGGACAGGCGGACGAGCAGTACTTC. Its translation: CASSSGQADEQYF.